This T cell receptor (beta chain) was sequenced during a study of Tregs in tolerant kidney transplant recipients. Related graft donors supplied nonmyeloablative bone marrow transplants, and mixed chimerism was transient. Only in-frame clones appear in the TCRdb table, and some are missing; sequencing was by immunoSEQ multiplex PCR. The sample data list 25,000 or so clones. Germline CDR1 SGHNT, CDR2 YYREEE (reference sequence). The CDR3 has 16 amino acids. Germline trimming cut 4 bases from V and 2 bases from J; bases unmatched to any gene: 9. With regard to this clone: The sequence runs out 3 residues before the end of the CDR3; the remainder is reconstructed from the germline J gene.

This chain uses TRBV5-4 with TRBJ2-3, with TRBD2 identical over 8 bases. The TCR was taken from a human patient who received a combined kidney and bone marrow transplant. The T cells may partly be graft donor cells. The sample consisted of CD4+ T cells from blood (PBMCs), taken 6 months after the transplant. The DNA read from the CDR3 is TGTGCCAGCAGCACCGGACTAGCTTCCTACACAGATACG. This translates into CASSTGLASYTDT. The complete CDR3 protein is CASSTGLASYTDTQYF.